What follows are 13 T cell receptor beta chains derived from one specimen sequenced in a study of blood T cells in healthy people across ages. Next came a second PCR, run for about 6 to 12 cycles, which used a sample-barcoded 5' primer along with a J-beta primer mix. TCRdb re-called the 5' RACE reads with MiXCR, one entry per CDR3 protein. Among hundreds of thousands of distinct CDR3 sequences listed, 45% to 70% were seen once. Sequencing used blood. The receptors were sampled from a middle-aged man in good health.

This chain connects TRBV10-3 to TRBJ2-1; 7 bases line up with TRBD2. The CDR3 spans 17 residues. V was pared by 3 bases and J by 5 bases, with 13 bases of the junction left unmatched. CDR1 is ENHRY, CDR2 SYGVKD, per germline. The DNA for the CDR3 is TGTGCCATCAGTGACCCACTAGCGCCCACCGATAACAATGAGCAGTTCTTC. Amino acids: CAISDPLAPTDNNEQFF.

The chain uses TRBV20-1 and TRBJ2-1, with D uncertain. The V end was cut by 0 bases, the J end by 5 bases, with 8 bases between. Germline-derived CDR1 and CDR2 are DFQATT and SNEGSKA (reference sequence). This CDR3 has 13 residues. As DNA, the CDR3 is TGCAGTGCTAGAGATAGCCCGAACAATGAGCAGTTCTTC. Protein sequence: CSARDSPNNEQFF.

The chain is built from TRBV12-3 or TRBV12-4 and TRBJ1-5; D gene uncertain. The CDR3 is 13 amino acids. Trimming took 6 bases from V and 7 from J, leaving 13 bases between them. DNA for the CDR3: TGTGCCAGCAGGGCGGAAGCGATACAGCCCCAGCATTTT. Translated, it gives CASRAEAIQPQHF.

This clonotype showed up just a few times. The chain couples TRBV7-9 to TRBJ2-1, with 16 bases lining up with TRBD2. Germline CDR1 reads SEHNR; CDR2 reads FQNEAQ (reference sequence). V lost 8 bases to trimming and J lost 9 bases; unmatched junction nucleotides: 7. This CDR3 contains 15 residues. The CDR3 DNA is TGTGCCAGCGAACCGGGACTAGCGGGAGGGCCTGAGCAGTTCTTC. It encodes CASEPGLAGGPEQFF. Drawing the rest from reference TRBV7-9 and TRBJ2-1, the complete variable domain is DTGVSQNPRHKITKRGQNVTFRCDPISEHNRLYWYRQTLGQGPEFLTYFQNEAQLEKSRLLSDRFSAERPKGSFSTLEIQRTEQGDSAMYLCASEPGLAGGPEQFFGPGTRLTVL.

The rearrangement uses TRBV6-2 or TRBV6-3 and TRBJ2-7; TRBD2 agrees at 8 bases. This CDR3 is 14 amino acids long. Germline V CDR1 and CDR2: MNHEY, SVGEGT. The junction had 10 bases not matched to a gene; V was cut back by 10 bases and J by 2 bases. Written as DNA, the CDR3 is TGTGCCACCAGACGTAGCGGGACAACCTACGAGCAGTACTTC. Its translation: CATRRSGTTYEQYF.

This chain links TRBV19 with TRBJ2-4, with 11 bases lining up with TRBD1. CDR1 is LNHDA, CDR2 SQIVND, per germline (reference sequence). CDR3 length equals 15 residues. V shed 6 bases, J shed 5 bases, and the junction held 6 bases outside the gene matches. The CDR3, as DNA: TGTGCCAGTAGCCCCGGGACAGGGGGGGAAAACATTCAGTACTTC. Amino acids: CASSPGTGGENIQYF.

The chain uses TRBV4-3 and TRBJ2-4; D gene ambiguous. The J call may be incorrect, as the DNA end agrees better with TRBJ2-7. Germline V lookup: CDR1 LGHNA, CDR2 YSLEER. The CDR3 runs to 13 residues. The CDR3 DNA reads as TGCGCCAGCAGCCAAGATCCCTTTTACGAGCAGTACTTC. The encoded protein is CASSQDPFYEQYF.

The rearrangement joins TRBV5-1 to TRBJ2-1; 10 bases line up with TRBD1. The CDR3 spans 17 residues. V gave up 2 bases and J gave up 7 bases; unmatched junction bases: 12. Looked up from germline, CDR1 is SGHRS and CDR2 is YFSETQ. CDR3 sequence (DNA): TGCGCCAGCAGCTTAGCCTTTGGACAGGGGGGTGTGAATGAGCAGTTCTTC. Its protein product is CASSLAFGQGGVNEQFF. Complete variable domain (other parts from reference TRBV5-1 and TRBJ2-1): KAGVTQTPRYLIKTRGQQVTLSCSPISGHRSVSWYQQTPGQGLQFLFEYFSETQRNKGNFPGRFSGRQFSNSRSEMNVSTLELGDSALYLCASSLAFGQGGVNEQFFGPGTRLTVL.

The chain recombines TRBV30 with TRBJ1-2; 7 bases fit TRBD1. The V gene end was trimmed by 4 bases and the J gene end by 3 bases; junction bases not matched to a gene: 5. The germline V gene encodes CDR1 GTSNPN and CDR2 SVGIG (reference sequence). CDR3 size: 13 residues. CDR3 amino acids: CAWNDRDYYGYTF. CDR3 nucleotide sequence: TGTGCCTGGAATGACAGGGACTACTATGGCTACACCTTC.

This clonotype appeared a few times. This sequence joins TRBV12-3 or TRBV12-4 and TRBJ1-6; 8 nucleotides line up with TRBD1. The CDR3 has 13 residues. V lost 10 bases to trimming and J lost 9 bases; unmatched junction nucleotides: 8. The CDR3, as DNA: TGTGCCACCCTGGACAGGGTTGGTTCACCCCTCCACTTT. It yields the protein CATLDRVGSPLHF.

The rearrangement joins TRBV7-2 to TRBJ2-1; D may be TRBD1 (6 bases). Germline loops: CDR1 SGHTA, CDR2 FQGNSA. This CDR3 comprises 14 residues. Trimming took off 6 bases at V and 9 bases at J, with 18 bases between the two ends. CDR3 nucleotides: TGTGCCAGCAGGGGGGCCACGGGCGACCGTGAGCAGTTCTTC. Protein product: CASRGATGDREQFF.

V gene TRBV5-1 combines with J gene TRBJ2-3; TRBD2 matches 9 bases. Germline-derived CDR1 and CDR2 are SGHRS and YFSETQ. Losses at the gene ends were 5 bases for V and 0 bases for J; bases not matched to a gene: 10. The CDR3 contains 17 residues. CDR3: CASSWGGLAGSTDTQYF. For the CDR3, the DNA is TGCGCCAGCAGTTGGGGCGGCCTAGCGGGGAGCACAGATACGCAGTATTTT. Full variable domain (missing parts from reference TRBV5-1 and TRBJ2-3): KAGVTQTPRYLIKTRGQQVTLSCSPISGHRSVSWYQQTPGQGLQFLFEYFSETQRNKGNFPGRFSGRQFSNSRSEMNVSTLELGDSALYLCASSWGGLAGSTDTQYFGPGTRLTVL.

The CDR3 DNA is TGTGCCAGCAGCTCGACAGGGGGCGTCATCTATGGCTACACCTTC. Protein: CASSSTGGVIYGYTF. V gene TRBV9 combines with J gene TRBJ1-2, with TRBD1 matching over 10 bases. The V segment lost 4 bases and the J segment 4 bases; nucleotides outside the gene matches: 7. Per the germline V gene, CDR1 is SGDLS and CDR2 is YYNGEE. The CDR3 covers 15 residues.